In this sample, the clone carrying this TCR beta chain turned up once. These data originate in a study of blood T cell repertoires in COVID-19. Study background: PBMCs, B-cell-depleted T cells, or T cells provided the cDNA or gDNA that made up the material.

Repertoires were generated with immunoSEQ multiplex PCR, while TCRdb's copy carries only in-frame clones and drops some. Of roughly 290,000 clones in the sample, approximately 85% are singletons; the top ten hold 0.85% to 1%. The CDR3 sequence is 15 residues long. CDR1 is GTSNPN and CDR2 is SVGIG in the germline V gene (reference sequence). The V end was cut by 8 bases, the J end by 0 bases, with 18 bases between. V usage is TRBV30 and J usage is TRBJ2-3; maybe TRBD1 (5 bases). Sequencing input: peripheral blood. This clonotype was obtained from a human donor with COVID-19, enrolled during active disease. The donor label of this sample is uncertain. In DNA form, the CDR3 reads TGTGCCCTAACCATGGGGCCTAGTAGCACAGATACGCAGTATTTT. Amino acids: CALTMGPSSTDTQYF.